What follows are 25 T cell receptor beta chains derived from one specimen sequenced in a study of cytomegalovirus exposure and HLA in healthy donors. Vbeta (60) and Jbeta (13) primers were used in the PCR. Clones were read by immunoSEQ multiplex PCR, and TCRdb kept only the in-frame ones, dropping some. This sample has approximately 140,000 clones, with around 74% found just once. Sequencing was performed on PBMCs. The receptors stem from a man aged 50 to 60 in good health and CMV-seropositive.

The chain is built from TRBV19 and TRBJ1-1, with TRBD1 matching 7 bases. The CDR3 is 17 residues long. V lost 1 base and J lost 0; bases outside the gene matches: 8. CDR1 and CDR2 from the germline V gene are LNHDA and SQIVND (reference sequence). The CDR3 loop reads CASSIAMRGRMNTEAFF. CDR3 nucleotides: TGTGCCAGTAGTATAGCGATGAGGGGGCGTATGAACACTGAAGCTTTCTTT.

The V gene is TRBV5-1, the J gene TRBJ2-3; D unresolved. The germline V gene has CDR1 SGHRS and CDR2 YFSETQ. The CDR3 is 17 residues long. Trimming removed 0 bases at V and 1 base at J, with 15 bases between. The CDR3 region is CASSLGPRVYGTDTQYF. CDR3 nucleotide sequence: TGCGCCAGCAGCTTGGGGCCCCGGGTATATGGCACAGATACGCAGTATTTT.

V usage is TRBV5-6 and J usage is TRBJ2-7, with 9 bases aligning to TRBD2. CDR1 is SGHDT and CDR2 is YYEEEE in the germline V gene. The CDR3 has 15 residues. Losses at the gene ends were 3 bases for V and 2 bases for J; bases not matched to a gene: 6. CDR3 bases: TGTGCCAGCAGCTCAGGACTAGCGAAGCCCTACGAGCAGTACTTC. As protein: CASSSGLAKPYEQYF.

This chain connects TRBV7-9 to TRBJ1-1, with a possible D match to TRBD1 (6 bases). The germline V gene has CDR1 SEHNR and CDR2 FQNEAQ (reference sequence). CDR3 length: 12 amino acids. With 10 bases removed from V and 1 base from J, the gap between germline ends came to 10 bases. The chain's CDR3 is CATLQGNTEAFF. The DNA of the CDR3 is TGTGCCACCCTACAGGGGAACACTGAAGCTTTCTTT.

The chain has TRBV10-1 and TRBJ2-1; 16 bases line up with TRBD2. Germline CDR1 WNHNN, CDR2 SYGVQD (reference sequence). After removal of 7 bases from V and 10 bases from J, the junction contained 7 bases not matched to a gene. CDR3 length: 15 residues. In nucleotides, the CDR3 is TGCGCCAGCACCCCGGGACTAGCGGGAGGGCAAGAGCAGTTCTTC. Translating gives CASTPGLAGGQEQFF.

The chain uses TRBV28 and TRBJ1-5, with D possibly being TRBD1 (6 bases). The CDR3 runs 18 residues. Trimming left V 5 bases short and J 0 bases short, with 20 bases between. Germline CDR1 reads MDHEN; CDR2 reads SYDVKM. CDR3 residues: CASSPYRDISYSNQPQHF. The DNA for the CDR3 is TGTGCCAGCAGTCCTTACCGGGACATTTCCTATAGCAATCAGCCCCAGCATTTT. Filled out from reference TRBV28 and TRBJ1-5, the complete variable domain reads DVKVTQSSRYLVKRTGEKVFLECVQDMDHENMFWYRQDPGLGLRLIYFSYDVKMKEKGDIPEGYSVSREKKERFSLILESASTNQTSMYLCASSPYRDISYSNQPQHFGDGTRLSIL.

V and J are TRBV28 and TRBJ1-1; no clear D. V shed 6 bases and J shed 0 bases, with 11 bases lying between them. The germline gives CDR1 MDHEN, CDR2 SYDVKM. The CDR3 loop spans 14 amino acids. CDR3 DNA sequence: TGTGCCAGCAGGCCCGACATAATGAACACTGAAGCTTTCTTT. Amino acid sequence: CASRPDIMNTEAFF.

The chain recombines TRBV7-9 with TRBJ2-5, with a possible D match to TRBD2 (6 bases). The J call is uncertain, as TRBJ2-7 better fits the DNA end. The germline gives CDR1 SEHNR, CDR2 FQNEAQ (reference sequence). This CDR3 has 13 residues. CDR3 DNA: TGTGCCAGCAGCGAACGGGGGTGGTACGAGCAGTACTTC. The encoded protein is CASSERGWYEQYF.

The chain's CDR3 is CATRWRGWGPTHNSPLHF. Written as DNA, the CDR3 is TGTGCCACGCGGTGGCGTGGATGGGGCCCGACTCATAATTCACCCCTCCACTTT. The rearrangement joins TRBV21-1 to TRBJ1-6; TRBD1 reflects the table's D call only, with no check against the DNA. TRBV21-1 counts as a pseudogene. The CDR3 is 18 residues long.

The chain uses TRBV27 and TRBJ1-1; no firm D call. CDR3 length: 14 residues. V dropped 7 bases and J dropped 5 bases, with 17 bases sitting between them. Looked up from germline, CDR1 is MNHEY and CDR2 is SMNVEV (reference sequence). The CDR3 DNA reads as TGTGCCAGCATCTCTGGACTCTCGCGGACTGAAGCTTTCTTT. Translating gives CASISGLSRTEAFF.

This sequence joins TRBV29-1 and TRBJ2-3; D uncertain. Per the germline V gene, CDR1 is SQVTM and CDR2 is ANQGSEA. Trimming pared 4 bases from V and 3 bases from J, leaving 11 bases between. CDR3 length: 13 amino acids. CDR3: CSVALQVTDTQYF. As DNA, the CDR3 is TGCAGCGTTGCCCTTCAGGTTACAGATACGCAGTATTTT.

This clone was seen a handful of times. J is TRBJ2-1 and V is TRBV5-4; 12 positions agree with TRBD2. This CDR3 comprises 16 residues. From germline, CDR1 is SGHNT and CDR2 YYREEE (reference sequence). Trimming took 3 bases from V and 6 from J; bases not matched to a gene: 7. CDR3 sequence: CASSSQTSGSLNEQFF. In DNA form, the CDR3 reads TGTGCCAGCAGCTCCCAGACTAGCGGGAGCCTCAATGAGCAGTTCTTC.

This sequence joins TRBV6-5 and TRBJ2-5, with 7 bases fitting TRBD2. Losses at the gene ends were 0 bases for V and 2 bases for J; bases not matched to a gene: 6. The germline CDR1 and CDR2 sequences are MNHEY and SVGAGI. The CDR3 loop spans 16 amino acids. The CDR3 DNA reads TGTGCCAGCAGTTACTCCGTGGGAGGGCCTCAAGAGACCCAGTACTTC. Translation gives CASSYSVGGPQETQYF.

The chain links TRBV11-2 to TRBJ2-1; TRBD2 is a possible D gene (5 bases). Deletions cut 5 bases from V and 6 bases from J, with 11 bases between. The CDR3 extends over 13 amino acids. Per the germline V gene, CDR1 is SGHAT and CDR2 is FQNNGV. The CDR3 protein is CASSVRDFNEQFF. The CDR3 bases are TGTGCCAGCAGCGTCCGGGATTTCAATGAGCAGTTCTTC.

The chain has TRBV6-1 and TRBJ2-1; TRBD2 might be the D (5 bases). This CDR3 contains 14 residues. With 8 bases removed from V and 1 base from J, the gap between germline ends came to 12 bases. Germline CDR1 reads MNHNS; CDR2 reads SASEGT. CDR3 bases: TGTGCCAGCCGACGGGGAGAATCCTACAATGAGCAGTTCTTC. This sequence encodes CASRRGESYNEQFF.

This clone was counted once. The CDR3: CASSVTGLVTGNTIYF. The CDR3 bases are TGTGCCAGTAGTGTGACAGGGCTCGTCACTGGAAACACCATATATTTT. This rearrangement joins TRBV19 to TRBJ1-3; TRBD1 matches 7 bases. This CDR3 is 16 amino acids long. Germline-derived CDR1 and CDR2 are LNHDA and SQIVND (reference sequence). V lost 5 bases to trimming and J lost 2 bases; unmatched junction nucleotides: 9.

The CDR3 loop is CASSLGDSTYEQYF. The CDR3 region has the DNA TGCGCCAGCAGCTTGGGGGACAGTACCTACGAGCAGTACTTC. The chain uses TRBV5-1 and TRBJ2-7; 7 nucleotides align to TRBD1. There are 14 residues in the CDR3. Germline values: CDR1 SGHRS, CDR2 YFSETQ. Trimming took 0 bases from V and 2 from J; bases not matched to a gene: 2.

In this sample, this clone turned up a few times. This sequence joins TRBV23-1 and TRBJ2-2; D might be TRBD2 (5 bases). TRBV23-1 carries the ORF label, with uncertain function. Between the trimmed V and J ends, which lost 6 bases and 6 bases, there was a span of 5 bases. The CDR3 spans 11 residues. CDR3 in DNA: TGCGCCAGCAGCGGGGCCGGGGAGCTGTTTTTT. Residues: CASSGAGELFF.

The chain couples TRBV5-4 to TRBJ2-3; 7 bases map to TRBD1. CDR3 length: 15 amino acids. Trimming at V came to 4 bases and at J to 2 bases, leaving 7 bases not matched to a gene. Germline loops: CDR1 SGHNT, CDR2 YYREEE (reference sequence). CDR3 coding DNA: TGTGCCAGCAGCCCTGATGGACAGGCCACAGATACGCAGTATTTT. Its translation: CASSPDGQATDTQYF. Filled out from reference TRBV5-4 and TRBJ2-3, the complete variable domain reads ETGVTQSPTHLIKTRGQQVTLRCSSQSGHNTVSWYQQALGQGPQFIFQYYREEENGRGNFPPRFSGLQFPNYSSELNVNALELDDSALYLCASSPDGQATDTQYFGPGTRLTVL.

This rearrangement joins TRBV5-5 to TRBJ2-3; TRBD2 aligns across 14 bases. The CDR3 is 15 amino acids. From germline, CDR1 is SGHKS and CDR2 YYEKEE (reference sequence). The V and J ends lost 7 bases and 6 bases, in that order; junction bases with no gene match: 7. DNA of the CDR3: TGTGCCAGCCTCCTCAGACTAGCGGGAGGGGATACGCAGTATTTT. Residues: CASLLRLAGGDTQYF.

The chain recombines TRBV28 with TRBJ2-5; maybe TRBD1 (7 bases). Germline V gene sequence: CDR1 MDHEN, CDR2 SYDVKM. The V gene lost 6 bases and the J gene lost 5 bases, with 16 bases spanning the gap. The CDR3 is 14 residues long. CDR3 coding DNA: TGTGCCAGCAGACGATGGAGGGGGCAGGAGACCCAGTACTTC. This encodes CASRRWRGQETQYF.

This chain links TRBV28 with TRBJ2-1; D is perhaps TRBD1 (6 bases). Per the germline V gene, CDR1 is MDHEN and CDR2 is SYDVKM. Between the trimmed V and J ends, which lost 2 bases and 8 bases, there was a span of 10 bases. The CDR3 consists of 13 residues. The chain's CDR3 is CASSLPGVDEQFF. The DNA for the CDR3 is TGTGCCAGCAGTTTACCAGGGGTGGATGAGCAGTTCTTC.

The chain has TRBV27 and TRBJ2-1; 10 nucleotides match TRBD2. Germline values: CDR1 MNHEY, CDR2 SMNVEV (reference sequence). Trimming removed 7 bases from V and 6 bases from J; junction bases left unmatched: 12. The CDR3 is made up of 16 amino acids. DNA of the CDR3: TGTGCCAGCAACCCCTGGAGCGGGAGGGCCTTCAATGAGCAGTTCTTC. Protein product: CASNPWSGRAFNEQFF.

CDR3 DNA: TGTGCCTGGACGGGACAGGGGAGCAATCAGCCCCAGCATTTT. It codes for CAWTGQGSNQPQHF. This chain links TRBV30 with TRBJ1-5, with 10 positions matching TRBD1. V trimming: 4 bases; J trimming: 1 base; junction bases outside the gene matches: 1. Germline lookup yields CDR1 GTSNPN and CDR2 SVGIG (reference sequence). CDR3 length: 14 amino acids. The variable domain in full, completed from reference TRBV30 and TRBJ1-5, reads SQTIHQWPATLVQPVGSPLSLECTVEGTSNPNLYWYRQAAGRGLQLLFYSVGIGQISSEVPQNLSASRPQDRQFILSSKKLLLSDSGFYLCAWTGQGSNQPQHFGDGTRLSIL.

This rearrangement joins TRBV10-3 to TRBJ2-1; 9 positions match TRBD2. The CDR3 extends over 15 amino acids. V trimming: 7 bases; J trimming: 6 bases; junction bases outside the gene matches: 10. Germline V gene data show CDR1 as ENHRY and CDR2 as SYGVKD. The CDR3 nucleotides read TGTGCCATCACAAATAGCGGGAGTGGCTCCAATGAGCAGTTCTTC. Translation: CAITNSGSGSNEQFF.